Listed below are T cell receptor beta chains from one sample, sequenced in a study of blood T cell repertoires in COVID-19. TCRdb's table, derived via immunoSEQ multiplex PCR, lists solely in-frame clones and lacks some. This table has around 110,000 clones, over 65% appearing once. The sequencing sample was made of peripheral blood. These receptors all come from a man aged 25 to 40 with acute or convalescent COVID-19. The CDR3 runs from the conserved cysteine through the conserved F or W. The order of the fields is V gene, D gene, clone size, J gene, CDR3 protein, CDR3 DNA. A D gene is named only where the DNA matches it firmly. Clone size is given for some rows only: seen once, a few or many times, or a class if the clone is expanded.

V gene: TRBV4-1
D gene: -
clone size: -
J gene: TRBJ1-3
CDR3 protein: CASSQGMARSSGNTIYF
CDR3 DNA: TGCGCCAGCAGCCAAGGAATGGCCAGAAGCTCTGGAAACACCATATATTTT

V gene: TRBV3-1/TRBV3-2
D gene: TRBD2
clone size: -
J gene: TRBJ2-1
CDR3 protein: CASSPGLAGTEQFF
CDR3 DNA: TGTGCCAGCAGCCCCGGACTAGCGGGAACAGAGCAGTTCTTC

V gene: TRBV6-5
D gene: TRBD2
clone size: -
J gene: TRBJ2-1
CDR3 protein: CASSYSAGGDYNEQFF
CDR3 DNA: TGTGCCAGCAGTTACTCAGCGGGAGGCGACTACAATGAGCAGTTCTTC

V gene: TRBV3-1/TRBV3-2
D gene: -
clone size: -
J gene: TRBJ1-2
CDR3 protein: CASSQNSGAGYTF
CDR3 DNA: TGTGCCAGCAGCCAAAACTCAGGGGCCGGCTACACCTTC

V gene: TRBV4-1
D gene: -
clone size: -
J gene: TRBJ2-1
CDR3 protein: CASSQDVGSGFGNNEQFF
CDR3 DNA: TGCGCCAGCAGCCAAGACGTGGGGTCGGGGTTTGGGAACAATGAGCAGTTCTTC

V gene: TRBV6-5
D gene: TRBD1
clone size: -
J gene: TRBJ2-7
CDR3 protein: CASSYWTGGTPKQYF
CDR3 DNA: TGTGCCAGCAGTTATTGGACAGGGGGGACCCCCAAGCAGTACTTC

V gene: TRBV6-2/TRBV6-3
D gene: -
clone size: many
J gene: TRBJ1-2
CDR3 protein: CASSHKTTNYGYTF
CDR3 DNA: TGTGCCAGCAGCCACAAGACAACCAACTATGGCTACACCTTC

V gene: TRBV6-5
D gene: -
clone size: -
J gene: TRBJ1-1
CDR3 protein: CASFSLGNTEAFF
CDR3 DNA: TGTGCCAGTTTTTCACTTGGGAACACTGAAGCTTTCTTT

V gene: TRBV7-6
D gene: -
clone size: once
J gene: TRBJ1-2
CDR3 protein: CASSLGGGYTF
CDR3 DNA: TGTGCCAGCAGCTTAGGCGGGGGCTACACCTTC

V gene: TRBV5-1
D gene: -
clone size: few
J gene: TRBJ2-2
CDR3 protein: CASSLDSPNTGELFF
CDR3 DNA: TGCGCCAGCAGCTTAGATAGCCCTAACACCGGGGAGCTGTTTTTT

V gene: TRBV29-1
D gene: TRBD1
clone size: -
J gene: TRBJ1-2
CDR3 protein: CSVVAGGPGNGYTF
CDR3 DNA: TGCAGCGTCGTTGCAGGGGGCCCAGGCAATGGCTACACCTTC

V gene: TRBV11-1
D gene: TRBD1
clone size: -
J gene: TRBJ2-2
CDR3 protein: CASSLWTGENTGELFF
CDR3 DNA: TGTGCCAGCAGCTTATGGACAGGGGAAAACACCGGGGAGCTGTTTTTT

V gene: TRBV2
D gene: -
clone size: -
J gene: TRBJ1-5
CDR3 protein: CASSDGRPYSNQPQHF
CDR3 DNA: TGTGCCAGCAGTGATGGCAGGCCTTATAGCAATCAGCCCCAGCATTTT

V gene: TRBV7-2
D gene: -
clone size: -
J gene: TRBJ2-5
CDR3 protein: CASSLAGGLQETQYF
CDR3 DNA: TGTGCCAGCAGCTTAGCGGGGGGTTTACAAGAGACCCAGTACTTC

V gene: TRBV9
D gene: TRBD1
clone size: -
J gene: TRBJ2-5
CDR3 protein: CASSVGSRGQETQYF
CDR3 DNA: TGTGCCAGCAGCGTAGGGAGCAGGGGGCAGGAGACCCAGTACTTC

V gene: TRBV7-9
D gene: -
clone size: -
J gene: TRBJ1-2
CDR3 protein: CASGHRGSYGYTF
CDR3 DNA: TGTGCCAGCGGTCATCGGGGGAGCTATGGCTACACCTTC

V gene: TRBV11-3
D gene: -
clone size: once
J gene: TRBJ2-3
CDR3 protein: CASSLGRDNRPYTQYF
CDR3 DNA: TGTGCCAGCAGCTTAGGTCGGGACAACCGACCCTATACGCAGTATTTT

V gene: TRBV6-6
D gene: -
clone size: -
J gene: TRBJ1-2
CDR3 protein: CASSYSGGGADYGYTF
CDR3 DNA: TGTGCCAGCAGTTACTCGGGGGGGGGCGCTGACTATGGCTACACCTTC

V gene: TRBV30
D gene: -
clone size: few
J gene: TRBJ1-6
CDR3 protein: CAVAEGSSPLHF
CDR3 DNA: TGTGCCGTGGCGGAGGGGTCTTCACCCCTCCACTTT

V gene: TRBV11-3
D gene: TRBD2
clone size: -
J gene: TRBJ2-5
CDR3 protein: CASSLDGGRNQETQYF
CDR3 DNA: TGTGCCAGCAGCTTGGACGGCGGGAGAAACCAAGAGACCCAGTACTTC

V gene: TRBV7-9
D gene: TRBD1
clone size: -
J gene: TRBJ1-5
CDR3 protein: CASSRQGGTNQPQHF
CDR3 DNA: TGTGCCAGCAGCCGACAGGGGGGGACCAATCAGCCCCAGCATTTT

V gene: TRBV28
D gene: -
clone size: -
J gene: TRBJ2-1
CDR3 protein: CASSFAWNEQFF
CDR3 DNA: TGTGCCAGCAGTTTCGCGTGGAATGAGCAGTTCTTC

V gene: TRBV5-6
D gene: -
clone size: -
J gene: TRBJ2-1
CDR3 protein: CASSFRRGFGRFPKQFF
CDR3 DNA: TGTGCCAGCAGCTTTCGTAGAGGGTTTGGTCGGTTCCCGAAGCAGTTCTTC

V gene: TRBV4-3
D gene: -
clone size: -
J gene: TRBJ1-4
CDR3 protein: CASSQDSGANEKLFF
CDR3 DNA: TGCGCCAGCAGCCAGGACAGCGGGGCTAATGAAAAACTGTTTTTT

V gene: TRBV5-1
D gene: -
clone size: -
J gene: TRBJ2-1
CDR3 protein: CASSLGGVPSSYNEQFF
CDR3 DNA: TGCGCCAGCAGCTTGGGGGGGGTCCCGAGCTCCTACAATGAGCAGTTCTTC

V gene: TRBV6-5
D gene: -
clone size: -
J gene: TRBJ2-1
CDR3 protein: CASSSSLEGNEQFF
CDR3 DNA: TGTGCCAGCAGTTCCTCACTCGAGGGCAATGAGCAGTTCTTC

V gene: TRBV7-8
D gene: -
clone size: -
J gene: TRBJ2-1
CDR3 protein: CASSLGQAADREQFF
CDR3 DNA: TGTGCCAGCAGCTTAGGACAGGCCGCTGATCGGGAGCAGTTCTTC

V gene: TRBV29-1
D gene: TRBD1
clone size: -
J gene: TRBJ1-2
CDR3 protein: CSVQTGQYAGGYTF
CDR3 DNA: TGCAGCGTCCAAACGGGACAGTACGCCGGGGGCTACACCTTC

V gene: TRBV5-1
D gene: -
clone size: few
J gene: TRBJ1-3
CDR3 protein: CASRPTGSSGNTIYF
CDR3 DNA: TGCGCCAGCAGGCCTACAGGATCCTCTGGAAACACCATATATTTT

V gene: TRBV28
D gene: -
clone size: -
J gene: TRBJ2-5
CDR3 protein: CASRGTGTQETQYF
CDR3 DNA: TGTGCCAGCAGGGGAACAGGTACCCAAGAGACCCAGTACTTC

V gene: TRBV29-1
D gene: -
clone size: -
J gene: TRBJ2-5
CDR3 protein: CSVTGYNQETQYF
CDR3 DNA: TGCAGCGTCACAGGGTATAACCAAGAGACCCAGTACTTC

V gene: TRBV6-5
D gene: TRBD1
clone size: -
J gene: TRBJ2-2
CDR3 protein: CASSWGQGFTGELFF
CDR3 DNA: TGTGCCAGCAGTTGGGGACAGGGGTTCACCGGGGAGCTGTTTTTT

V gene: TRBV9
D gene: TRBD1
clone size: -
J gene: TRBJ1-2
CDR3 protein: CASSLRDSSYTF
CDR3 DNA: TGTGCCAGCAGCCTTCGGGACAGTAGCTACACCTTC

V gene: TRBV5-1
D gene: -
clone size: -
J gene: TRBJ1-1
CDR3 protein: CASSFAGVNTEAFF
CDR3 DNA: TGCGCCAGCAGCTTCGCAGGGGTGAACACTGAAGCTTTCTTT

V gene: TRBV5-8
D gene: TRBD1
clone size: -
J gene: TRBJ1-5
CDR3 protein: CASSLEGQGGFQPQHF
CDR3 DNA: TGTGCCAGCAGCTTGGAAGGACAGGGTGGTTTTCAGCCCCAGCATTTT

V gene: TRBV19
D gene: TRBD1
clone size: -
J gene: TRBJ1-4
CDR3 protein: CASSIGDRARGEKLFF
CDR3 DNA: TGTGCCAGTAGTATTGGTGACAGGGCCCGGGGTGAAAAACTGTTTTTT

V gene: TRBV18
D gene: TRBD1
clone size: -
J gene: TRBJ1-2
CDR3 protein: CASSPGTGEFNGYTF
CDR3 DNA: TGTGCCAGCTCACCAGGGACAGGGGAGTTCAATGGCTACACCTTC